Presented here are 26 T cell receptor beta chains from one specimen sequenced in a study of shared clonotypes between healthy human individuals. Produced via immunoSEQ multiplex PCR; TCRdb's table is partial and in-frame only. Of approximately 1.4 million clones in the sample, 95% to 99% are singletons; the top ten hold about 0.4%. Sequencing was done on a sample of naive CD4+ T cells sorted from blood. As for subset: CD45RA+ positively selected. The receptors originated from a man younger than 45 in good health.

V gene TRBV14 combines with J gene TRBJ2-1; D tentatively reads TRBD1 or TRBD2 (6 bases each). Trimming removed 10 bases from V and 12 bases from J, with 19 bases in between. Germline CDR1 reads SGHDN; CDR2 reads FVKESK. The CDR3 spans 12 residues. The CDR3 DNA is TGTGCCACCAGGGAAAAGGGGGGATCGCAGTTCTTC. As protein: CATREKGGSQFF.

V usage is TRBV19 and J usage is TRBJ2-1; TRBD2 agrees at 7 bases. CDR3 length: 15 residues. The germline gives CDR1 LNHDA, CDR2 SQIVND (reference sequence). V shed 5 bases and J 5 bases; nucleotides not matched to a gene: 9. In DNA, the CDR3 is TGTGCCAGTAGTCCCTTCGGCGGGAGCGACAATGAGCAGTTCTTC. Translated, it gives CASSPFGGSDNEQFF.

Points on this clone: Distinct nucleotide sequences in the sample also encode this CDR3. V and J are TRBV9 and TRBJ1-2; D not certain. Per the germline V gene, CDR1 is SGDLS and CDR2 is YYNGEE. The CDR3 has 12 amino acids. V was shortened by 7 bases and J by 5 bases, with 12 bases between the two germline ends. CDR3 DNA sequence: TGTGCCAGCTCCGCCGGGCTATATGGCTACACCTTC. Translation gives CASSAGLYGYTF.

A remark on this clone: Other DNA sequences in the same sample also yield this CDR3. V is TRBV5-1 and J is TRBJ2-3; D possibly corresponds to TRBD1 (5 bases). CDR3 length: 13 amino acids. V was shortened by 2 bases and J by 4 bases, with 8 bases between the two germline ends. The V gene's germline CDR1 is SGHRS and CDR2 YFSETQ. The CDR3 nucleotides read TGCGCCAGCAGCTTAGGGGCTCCAGATACGCAGTATTTT. This sequence encodes CASSLGAPDTQYF.

In its sample, this clone was seen once. Other DNA variants within this sample encode the same CDR3. The rearrangement uses TRBV11-2 and TRBJ2-7, with TRBD2 matching over 12 bases. CDR3 length equals 14 residues. J lost 2 bases, V lost 5 bases, and 1 base had no gene match. Germline CDR1 reads SGHAT; CDR2 reads FQNNGV. In DNA, the CDR3 is TGTGCCAGCAGCCTAGCGGGAGGGCCCTACGAGCAGTACTTC. Residues: CASSLAGGPYEQYF.

The chain links TRBV29-1 to TRBJ2-7, with D tentatively TRBD1 or TRBD2 (5 bases each). The germline V gene encodes CDR1 SQVTM and CDR2 ANQGSEA. The ends were cut back, 3 bases at V and 6 bases at J, with 15 bases in the middle. CDR3 size: 13 residues. DNA of the CDR3: TGCAGCGTTGATCGGGGCAAGCGGAGCGAGCAGTACTTC. Its translation is CSVDRGKRSEQYF.

The chain couples TRBV9 to TRBJ2-1; 7 bases are shared with TRBD2. J lost 1 base, V lost 0 bases, and 7 bases had no gene match. CDR1 and CDR2 (germline): SGDLS, YYNGEE. The CDR3 is made up of 17 amino acids. CDR3: CASSVEVLAASYNEQFF. The CDR3 coding sequence is TGTGCCAGCAGCGTAGAGGTGCTAGCGGCTTCCTACAATGAGCAGTTCTTC.

This chain uses TRBV18 with TRBJ1-1, with D tentatively TRBD1 (5 bases). The germline V gene has CDR1 KGHSH and CDR2 LQKENI. The CDR3 totals 17 residues. V was shortened by 6 bases and J by 1 base, with 21 bases between the two germline ends. The DNA for the CDR3 is TGTGCCAGCTCCCAACTCGGGTACGGGGCTTCGAACACTGAAGCTTTCTTT. Residues: CASSQLGYGASNTEAFF.

The J gene is TRBJ2-2, the V gene TRBV5-8, with unresolved D. V was trimmed by 5 bases and J by 1 base, leaving 9 bases between them. The CDR3 extends over 14 amino acids. Germline V lookup: CDR1 SGHTS, CDR2 YDEGEE. In DNA, the CDR3 is TGTGCCAGCAGTCTTGGGTGGAACACCGGGGAGCTGTTTTTT. This translates into CASSLGWNTGELFF.

This sequence joins TRBV25-1 and TRBJ2-3; 9 bases line up with TRBD2. Germline V CDR1 and CDR2: MGHDK, SYGVNS. The V and J ends lost 6 bases and 9 bases, in that order; junction bases with no gene match: 10. The CDR3 runs to 14 residues. Written as DNA, the CDR3 is TGTGCCAGCAGCCCAAGCGGGGGGAGGACCACGCAGTATTTT. Amino acids: CASSPSGGRTTQYF.

The chain is built from TRBV29-1 and TRBJ2-5, with D perhaps matching TRBD1 (7 bases). The ends were cut back, 6 bases at V and 4 bases at J, with 18 bases in the middle. This CDR3 has 14 amino acids. Germline lookup yields CDR1 SQVTM and CDR2 ANQGSEA. CDR3 residues: CSVGGTVLGETQYF. The CDR3, as DNA: TGCAGCGTCGGCGGGACAGTCCTAGGAGAGACCCAGTACTTC.

CDR3 DNA sequence: TGTGCCAGCAGAGATGCCATGAACACTGAAGCTTTCTTT. Translating it yields CASRDAMNTEAFF. The chain is built from TRBV6-5 and TRBJ1-1; no reliable D call. CDR3 length equals 13 residues. Germline V lookup: CDR1 MNHEY, CDR2 SVGAGI. V was pared by 6 bases and J by 0 bases, with 8 bases between.

A word on this clone: Compared with germline, one end of the junction differs, possibly owing to a read error. The J gene is TRBJ2-7, the V gene TRBV18, with 7 bases fitting TRBD2. Germline V lookup: CDR1 KGHSH, CDR2 LQKENI. CDR3 size: 14 residues. The CDR3 protein is CASSPRGSPYEQYF. The CDR3 DNA follows: TGTGCCAGCTCGCCACGCGGGAGTCCCTACGAGCAGTACTTC.

The J gene is TRBJ2-7, the V gene TRBV5-6, with D hard to call. With 1 base removed from V and 3 bases from J, the gap between germline ends came to 8 bases. Germline assignment: CDR1 SGHDT and CDR2 YYEEEE. This CDR3 comprises 13 residues. The CDR3 nucleotides are TGTGCCAGCAGCTTGCAGTCCATCTACGAGCAGTACTTC. It encodes CASSLQSIYEQYF.

A note on this clone: The same CDR3 is also encoded by other DNA sequences in this sample. The V call is TRBV20-1, the J call TRBJ2-1; no definite D call. Per germline, CDR1 DFQATT and CDR2 SNEGSKA (reference sequence). The CDR3 has 11 residues. Trimming took 7 bases from V and 7 from J, leaving 11 bases between them. CDR3 sequence reads: CSVRRVNEQFF. Here the CDR3 DNA reads TGCAGTGTGAGGCGTGTGAATGAGCAGTTCTTC.

The chain recombines TRBV5-1 with TRBJ1-2, with TRBD1 matching over 9 bases. Looked up from germline, CDR1 is SGHRS and CDR2 is YFSETQ. Unmatched junction bases numbered 5, after V lost 0 bases and J lost 8 bases. CDR3 length: 14 residues. The CDR3 region is CASSLEGTGRGYTF. The CDR3 DNA sequence: TGCGCCAGCAGCTTGGAGGGGACAGGGAGGGGCTACACCTTC.

V and J are TRBV11-3 and TRBJ2-2; TRBD2 aligns across 9 bases. The CDR3 has 18 amino acids. Germline trimming cut 0 bases from V and 5 bases from J; bases unmatched to any gene: 10. Germline CDR1 and CDR2: SGHNT and YENEEA. CDR3 in amino acids: CASSLDPGLASFTGELFF. In nucleotides, the CDR3 is TGTGCCAGCAGCTTAGATCCAGGACTAGCGAGCTTTACCGGGGAGCTGTTTTTT. The full variable domain, with the rest looked up from reference TRBV11-3 and TRBJ2-2, is EAGVVQSPRYKIIEKKQPVAFWCNPISGHNTLYWYLQNLGQGPELLIRYENEEAVDDSQLPKDRFSAERLKGVDSTLKIQPAELGDSAVYLCASSLDPGLASFTGELFFGEGSRLTVL.

The chain is built from TRBV7-9 and TRBJ2-5; D is unresolved. The CDR3 runs to 12 residues. Germline V gives CDR1 SEHNR, CDR2 FQNEAQ (reference sequence). V was clipped by 3 bases and J by 4 bases, with 6 bases between them. CDR3 coding DNA: TGTGCCAGCAGCTTGATGGCAGAGACCCAGTACTTC. Encoded protein: CASSLMAETQYF.

This clone was seen once. Within the sample, other DNA sequences also encode this same CDR3. The genes are TRBV18 and TRBJ1-1, with a weak D call TRBD1 (6 bases). The germline gives CDR1 KGHSH, CDR2 LQKENI. The CDR3 loop spans 12 amino acids. The V and J ends lost 3 bases and 5 bases respectively, with 7 bases between them. The CDR3 region has the DNA TGTGCCAGCTCACCCCAGGGGACTGAAGCTTTCTTT. Translating it yields CASSPQGTEAFF.

V is TRBV5-1 and J is TRBJ1-1; D remains ambiguous. The ends were cut back, 0 bases at V and 7 bases at J, with 13 bases in the middle. This CDR3 has 14 residues. The germline V gene has CDR1 SGHRS and CDR2 YFSETQ. CDR3 sequence reads: CASSLGGLAYEAFF. The CDR3 nucleotides read TGCGCCAGCAGCTTGGGTGGTTTGGCATATGAAGCTTTCTTT.

This clone was recorded once. J is TRBJ2-7 and V is TRBV5-4; 10 bases are shared with TRBD1. Germline V gives CDR1 SGHNT, CDR2 YYREEE (reference sequence). V lost 1 base, J lost 5 bases, and 12 bases stayed unmatched. The CDR3 consists of 17 residues. CDR3 loop: CASSLSPPRDRGDEQYF. The CDR3 nucleotides read TGTGCCAGCAGCTTGAGCCCCCCGAGGGACAGGGGCGACGAGCAGTACTTC.

The chain couples TRBV28 to TRBJ1-2; D is perhaps TRBD1 (5 bases). Looked up from germline, CDR1 is MDHEN and CDR2 is SYDVKM. Trimming left V 6 bases short and J 7 bases short, with 18 bases between. The CDR3 is made up of 14 amino acids. CDR3 nucleotide sequence: TGTGCCAGCAGGCAGTCCGACTCAAGGGGTGGCTACACCTTC. It yields the protein CASRQSDSRGGYTF.

The chain links TRBV2 to TRBJ2-7; D is undetermined. Trimming took 9 bases from V and 6 from J, leaving 9 bases between them. Germline CDR1 reads SNHLY; CDR2 reads FYNNEI. The CDR3 is 10 amino acids. The CDR3 sequence: CASLGSEQYF. The CDR3 DNA reads TGTGCCAGTCTCGGGTCCGAGCAGTACTTC.

V and J are TRBV2 and TRBJ2-1, with D unclear. Trimming removed 2 bases from V and 0 bases from J, with 11 bases in between. CDR1 is SNHLY, CDR2 FYNNEI, per germline. This CDR3 has 16 residues. The CDR3 DNA is TGTGCCAGCAGTGAATCCCTGCTAAGCTCCTACAATGAGCAGTTCTTC. The encoded protein is CASSESLLSSYNEQFF.

This clone was picked up one time. This chain links TRBV30 with TRBJ1-1; TRBD1 matches 7 bases. The V gene end was trimmed by 5 bases and the J gene end by 9 bases; junction bases not matched to a gene: 9. This CDR3 comprises 12 residues. From germline, CDR1 is GTSNPN and CDR2 SVGIG (reference sequence). The CDR3 reads CAWDRVASKAFF. CDR3 nucleotide sequence: TGTGCCTGGGACAGGGTAGCAAGTAAAGCTTTCTTT.

The V and J genes are TRBV4-1 and TRBJ1-2, with no clear D. V lost 1 base and J lost 4, with 10 bases in between. The CDR3 contains 14 residues. Germline CDR1 MGHRA, CDR2 YSYEKL. CDR3 in DNA: TGCGCCAGCAGCCAAGTAGCGGCGGTCTATGGCTACACCTTC. Translation: CASSQVAAVYGYTF.